This T cell receptor (beta chain) came from a study of cytomegalovirus exposure and HLA in healthy donors. Regarding the study as a whole: The classifier reportedly diagnosed cytomegalovirus status with high specificity and sensitivity.

Comments on this clone: The antigen remains unidentified.

V dropped 5 bases and J dropped 5 bases, with 15 bases sitting between them. In germline, CDR1 is MNHEY, CDR2 SVGAGI. The CDR3 runs to 14 residues. A multiplex PCR was run with 60 Vbeta primers and 13 Jbeta primers. The repertoire was sequenced with immunoSEQ multiplex PCR; TCRdb's copy has only in-frame clones and lacks some. The sample shows more than 95,000 clones, under 80% of them seen only once. Sequencing was done on a sample of PBMCs. This sequence joins TRBV6-5 and TRBJ2-5; D may be TRBD2 (5 bases). The sequence was collected from a woman between 18 and 30 years old in good health and CMV-seropositive. As DNA, the CDR3 is TGTGCCAGCAGTCCAGTGACGCCGGGGGAGACCCAGTACTTC. It is translated as CASSPVTPGETQYF.